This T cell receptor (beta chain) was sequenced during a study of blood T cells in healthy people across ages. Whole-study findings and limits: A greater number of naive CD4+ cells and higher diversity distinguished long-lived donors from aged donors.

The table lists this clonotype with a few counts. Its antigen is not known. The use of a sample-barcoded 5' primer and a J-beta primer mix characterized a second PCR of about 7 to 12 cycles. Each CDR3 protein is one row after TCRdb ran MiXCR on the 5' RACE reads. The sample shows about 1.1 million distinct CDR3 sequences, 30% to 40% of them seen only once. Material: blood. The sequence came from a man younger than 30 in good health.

The CDR3 loop reads CAIRNRDRGDNEQFF. In DNA, the CDR3 is TGTGCCATCCGTAACCGGGACAGGGGAGACAATGAGCAGTTCTTC. This chain uses TRBV10-3 with TRBJ2-1, with TRBD1 matching over 10 bases. This CDR3 is built from 15 residues. Germline CDR1 is ENHRY and CDR2 is SYGVKD. Trimming cost V 8 bases and J 5 bases; bases outside gene matches: 9.